This T cell receptor (beta chain) came from a study of T cells in Graves' hyperthyroidism and ophthalmopathy. To note about this clonotype: A much larger clone lies one base from this, so it may be a read error.

What was amplified from RNA transcripts were TCR beta CDR3 regions. The study used the HTBI primer set for a first-round RT-PCR of the TCR CDR3. TCRdb reanalysed the multiplex PCR reads using MiXCR and keeps one entry per CDR3 protein. The sample has around 240,000 distinct CDR3 sequences, just over 14% seen once. CDR3 length: 12 amino acids. The germline CDR1 and CDR2 sequences are SGHAT and FQNNGV. The V and J genes are TRBV11-2 and TRBJ2-3; D not certain. Specimen: blood. The receptor was derived from a woman in her thirties or forties with Graves' hyperthyroidism that later progressed to Graves' ophthalmopathy. The chain's CDR3 is CASSLRTDTEYF. The CDR3 DNA follows: TGTGCCAGCAGCCTACGCACAGATACGGAGTATTTT.